One and the same sample provided the 3 T cell receptor beta chains below, sequenced in a study of T cell responses to AZD1222 COVID-19 vaccine. Libraries were prepared by immunoSEQ multiplex PCR; TCRdb keeps only in-frame clonotypes and omits some of them. The profile shows around 160,000 clones, 94% of them singletons. The material was peripheral blood, obtained on day 0 of AZD1222 vaccination. The receptors here all came from an adult in good health.

This clone was seen a single time. This sequence joins TRBV5-4 and TRBJ1-6; 8 nucleotides match TRBD1. The CDR3 runs 14 residues. The V and J ends lost 3 bases and 7 bases, in that order; junction bases with no gene match: 3. Germline V CDR1 and CDR2: SGHNT, YYREEE (reference sequence). The CDR3 loop reads CASSSGTGNSPLHF. DNA of the CDR3: TGTGCCAGCAGCTCTGGGACAGGCAATTCACCCCTCCACTTT.

This chain joins TRBV6-4 and TRBJ2-2; D not resolved. CDR3 length equals 13 residues. The V end lost 4 bases, the J end lost 1 base, and 4 bases lay between the germline ends. Germline lookup yields CDR1 MRHNA and CDR2 SNTAGT. The CDR3 sequence is CASSGLNTGELFF. The DNA of the CDR3 is TGTGCCAGCAGTGGACTGAACACCGGGGAGCTGTTTTTT.

This chain links TRBV5-1 with TRBJ2-3; the match to TRBD1 covers 7 bases. With V trimmed by 4 bases and J by 2 bases, 13 bases remained unmatched. This CDR3 spans 17 amino acids. Germline V gene lookup returns CDR1 SGHRS and CDR2 YFSETQ. In nucleotides, the CDR3 is TGCGCCAGCAGCATCGGGACAGCCATGCGGGCCACAGATACGCAGTATTTT. Translated: CASSIGTAMRATDTQYF.